The 16 T cell receptor beta chains in this list originate from one sample, sequenced in a study of blood T cell repertoires in COVID-19. Sequenced by immunoSEQ multiplex PCR; TCRdb stores in-frame clones only, minus some. The data show roughly 200,000 clones, approximately 92% seen once. Specimen: peripheral blood. The receptors were gathered from a man over 45 with acute or convalescent COVID-19.

V gene TRBV24-1 combines with J gene TRBJ2-2, with D perhaps TRBD2 (6 bases). Trimming stripped 8 bases from V and 3 bases from J, with 9 bases between. Per germline, CDR1 KGHDR and CDR2 SFDVKD. This CDR3 spans 13 amino acids. CDR3 nucleotide sequence: TGTGCCACCATGTGGGGGGACACCGGGGAGCTGTTTTTT. Amino acid sequence: CATMWGDTGELFF.

This chain connects TRBV7-9 to TRBJ2-7; 14 bases are a match to TRBD2. V was clipped by 5 bases and J by 3 bases; unmatched bases: 3. Germline values: CDR1 SEHNR, CDR2 FQNEAQ (reference sequence). This CDR3 region has 15 residues. CDR3 loop: CASSTGTSGSYEQYF. DNA of the CDR3: TGTGCCAGCAGCACCGGGACTAGCGGGAGCTACGAGCAGTACTTC.

The chain has TRBV7-2 and TRBJ1-5; no reliable D call. Germline CDR1 SGHTA, CDR2 FQGNSA. There are 13 residues in the CDR3. V was pared by 1 base and J by 9 bases, with 10 bases between. The DNA of the CDR3 is TGTGCCAGCAGCTTAGACCCGTCAGGGCCCCAGCATTTT. Protein product: CASSLDPSGPQHF.

This clone was detected a few times. V usage is TRBV28 and J usage is TRBJ2-6; TRBD2 is a possible D gene (5 bases). V was shortened by 3 bases and J by 0 bases, with 15 bases between the two germline ends. The CDR3 is made up of 18 amino acids. Germline V lookup: CDR1 MDHEN, CDR2 SYDVKM. DNA of the CDR3: TGTGCCAGCAGTTTGGGAATAGGACTGATCTCTGGGGCCAACGTCCTGACTTTC. Translating gives CASSLGIGLISGANVLTF.

This sequence joins TRBV11-2 and TRBJ2-3, with 13 positions matching TRBD2. The germline V gene encodes CDR1 SGHAT and CDR2 FQNNGV. The CDR3 contains 15 residues. After removal of 10 bases from V and 11 bases from J, the junction contained 15 bases not matched to a gene. The CDR3 DNA reads as TGTGCCACCACTAGCGGGGGGGCTGGTGGCTTGGGGCAGTATTTT. Its translation is CATTSGGAGGLGQYF.

The chain is built from TRBV3-1 (or the pseudogene TRBV3-2) and TRBJ1-3; 9 bases align to TRBD1. With V trimmed by 4 bases and J by 1 base, 2 bases remained unmatched. The CDR3 is made up of 15 amino acids. Germline V gene data show CDR1 as LGHDT and CDR2 as YNNKEL (reference sequence). The CDR3 nucleotides read TGTGCCAGCAGCCTACAGGGGGCTTCTGGAAACACCATATATTTT. Translating gives CASSLQGASGNTIYF.

This chain uses TRBV10-3 with TRBJ2-2; 13 bases agree with TRBD2. The CDR3 is 18 amino acids. V was pared by 4 bases and J by 2 bases, with 7 bases of the junction left unmatched. Germline V gene lookup returns CDR1 ENHRY and CDR2 SYGVKD. The CDR3 reads CAISAGGLAGTNTGELFF. In DNA form, the CDR3 reads TGTGCCATCAGTGCGGGGGGACTAGCGGGGACTAACACCGGGGAGCTGTTTTTT.

CDR3 sequence (DNA): TGCAGCGTTGAACCAGGGGTGAATGAGCAGTTCTTC. It is translated as CSVEPGVNEQFF. This chain uses TRBV29-1 with TRBJ2-1; TRBD1 is a possible D gene (6 bases). The CDR3 consists of 12 residues. Trimming took off 2 bases at V and 7 bases at J, with 9 bases between the two ends. The germline gives CDR1 SQVTM, CDR2 ANQGSEA.

The chain employs TRBV13 and TRBJ1-1; 10 nucleotides align to TRBD1. The trim removed 5 bases at V and 6 bases at J, leaving 9 bases unmatched. CDR3 size: 15 residues. Germline lookup yields CDR1 PRHDT and CDR2 FYEKMQ (reference sequence). The DNA of the CDR3 is TGTGCCAGCAGCGGGGAGGGACAGGGGAAACCTGAAGCTTTCTTT. Translation gives CASSGEGQGKPEAFF.

The chain carries TRBV2 and TRBJ2-2, with TRBD1 identical over 8 bases. Germline V gives CDR1 SNHLY, CDR2 FYNNEI. The ends lost 7 bases at V and 3 bases at J; junction bases unmatched: 7. The CDR3 covers 15 residues. The chain's CDR3 is CASNPDRGDTGELFF. The DNA for the CDR3 is TGTGCCAGCAACCCAGACAGGGGCGACACCGGGGAGCTGTTTTTT. Variable domain in full (rest from reference TRBV2 and TRBJ2-2): EPEVTQTPSHQVTQMGQEVILRCVPISNHLYFYWYRQILGQKVEFLVSFYNNEISEKSEIFDDQFSVERPDGSNFTLKIRSTKLEDSAMYFCASNPDRGDTGELFFGEGSRLTVL.

The count of this clone is one. The chain recombines TRBV7-2 with TRBJ2-5, with 7 bases fitting TRBD1. V shed 0 bases and J 1 base; nucleotides not matched to a gene: 5. Germline lookup yields CDR1 SGHTA and CDR2 FQGNSA. The CDR3 covers 16 residues. The CDR3 nucleotides read TGTGCCAGCAGCTTAGCGGCGGCAGGGGGCCAAGAGACCCAGTACTTC. Residues: CASSLAAAGGQETQYF.

V gene TRBV7-9 combines with J gene TRBJ2-3; 13 bases align to TRBD2. The CDR3 has 17 amino acids. The germline gives CDR1 SEHNR, CDR2 FQNEAQ (reference sequence). Trimming at V came to 4 bases and at J to 4 bases, leaving 8 bases not matched to a gene. The CDR3, as DNA: TGTGCCAGCAGCTCGACAACTAGCGGGAGGGCCGCAGATACGCAGTATTTT. Protein: CASSSTTSGRAADTQYF.

The chain employs TRBV27 and TRBJ2-5, with 9 nucleotides matching TRBD2. Germline V gene data show CDR1 as MNHEY and CDR2 as SMNVEV (reference sequence). The junction had 6 bases not matched to a gene; V was cut back by 2 bases and J by 5 bases. CDR3 length: 15 residues. The CDR3 DNA reads as TGTGCCAGCAGTTTAGTGCGGGGGGGCCCGGAGACCCAGTACTTC. This codes for CASSLVRGGPETQYF.

This clone was found a few times. V is TRBV5-1 and J is TRBJ1-1; 12 bases are a match to TRBD1. CDR3 length equals 15 residues. CDR1 SGHRS and CDR2 YFSETQ come from the germline V gene. V lost 4 bases, J lost 4 bases, and 5 bases stayed unmatched. The chain's CDR3 is CASSLGTGGFTEAFF. Written as DNA, the CDR3 is TGCGCCAGCAGCCTGGGGACAGGGGGCTTCACTGAAGCTTTCTTT.

The chain couples TRBV27 to TRBJ1-1; the D gene is possibly TRBD1 (5 bases). V was trimmed by 6 bases and J by 4 bases, leaving 18 bases between them. CDR3 length: 15 amino acids. Germline loops: CDR1 MNHEY, CDR2 SMNVEV (reference sequence). CDR3 nucleotides: TGTGCCAGCAGACGGGGGGTCCCCGGGGGCACTGAAGCTTTCTTT. It yields the protein CASRRGVPGGTEAFF.

This sequence joins TRBV19 and TRBJ2-1; 7 bases line up with TRBD1. Trimming took 4 bases from V and 4 from J; bases not matched to a gene: 10. The germline gives CDR1 LNHDA, CDR2 SQIVND (reference sequence). The CDR3 length is 16 residues. The CDR3 region is CASSKGQTARYNEQFF. The CDR3 DNA reads TGTGCCAGTAGTAAGGGACAGACGGCGAGATACAATGAGCAGTTCTTC.